This TCR beta chain derives from a study of blood T cells in healthy people across ages. Study-wide findings and caveats: Strong correlation was found linking TCR beta diversity to naive T cell percentage. It was held that diversity estimates obtained from one million T cells represented underestimates.

Sample-barcoded 5' priming and a J-beta primer mix drove a second PCR of 7 to 11 cycles. A tag from a template-switch adaptor with 12 random nucleotides marked each cDNA molecule. TCRdb ran MiXCR on the 5' RACE reads and lists one entry per CDR3 protein. The sample has about 1.6 million distinct CDR3 sequences; roughly a third are singletons. Every sample gave at least 6 micrograms of total RNA when it was extracted. Trimming took off 0 bases at V and 6 bases at J, with 14 bases between the two ends. The CDR3 runs 15 residues. In germline, CDR1 is LGHNA, CDR2 YNFKEQ. To note about this clonotype: Its antigen is currently unknown.

This chain joins TRBV4-2 and TRBJ2-5; possible D gene TRBD1, 7 bases. Sample: blood. The sequence derives from a woman aged 25 to 39 in good health. The CDR3 here is CASSQEISGGKTQYF. CDR3 coding DNA: TGTGCCAGCAGCCAAGAGATCTCAGGGGGGAAGACCCAGTACTTC.